A selection of T cell receptor beta chains follows, all from one sample in a study of blood T cell repertoires in COVID-19. The repertoire was sequenced with immunoSEQ multiplex PCR; TCRdb's copy has only in-frame clones and lacks some. The data show under 70,000 clones, around 90% seen once. Material for sequencing was peripheral blood. Source of these receptors: a man older than 75 with acute or convalescent COVID-19. The CDR3 runs from the conserved cysteine through the conserved F or W. The order of the fields is V gene, J gene, clone size, D gene, CDR3 DNA, CDR3 protein. A D gene is named only where the DNA matches it firmly. Only some rows state a clone size, as once, few, many or a class for expanded clones.

>TRBV11-1|TRBJ2-5|NA|TRBD1
TGTGCCAGCAGCCCCGGGACAGATCAGCAAGAGACCCAGTACTTC
CASSPGTDQQETQYF
>TRBV30|TRBJ1-3|NA|TRBD1
TGTGCCTGGAGCACCGGGACAGGGCCTGGAAACACCATATATTTT
CAWSTGTGPGNTIYF
>TRBV30|TRBJ1-2|NA|NA
TGTGCCTGGATACCCGCGGCGGAGTACTATGGCTACACCTTC
CAWIPAAEYYGYTF
>TRBV28|TRBJ1-2|NA|NA
TGTGCCAGCAGTTTCGGGAGTGATGGTGGCTACACCTTC
CASSFGSDGGYTF
>TRBV5-1|TRBJ1-1|few|NA
TGCGCCAGCAGCTTCGGGAACACTGAAGCTTTCTTT
CASSFGNTEAFF
>TRBV5-1|TRBJ1-1|NA|NA
TGCGCCAGCAGCGGTTCTATGAACACTGAAGCTTTCTTT
CASSGSMNTEAFF
>TRBV5-1|TRBJ2-2|NA|NA
TGCGCCAGCAGCTTGGCGGTAGGGGACACCGGGGAGCTGTTTTTT
CASSLAVGDTGELFF
>TRBV5-1|TRBJ2-7|NA|NA
TGCGCCAGCAGCTTGAGAGCCCAGTACTTC
CASSLRAQYF
>TRBV5-1|TRBJ2-1|NA|NA
TGCGCCAGCTCCCCTAGCGAGCTATACAATGAGCAGTTCTTC
CASSPSELYNEQFF
>TRBV11-2|TRBJ2-2|NA|TRBD2
TGTGCCAGCAGCCCAGACATGGGGAGCGGGGGGGTGATCGGGGAGCTGTTTTTT
CASSPDMGSGGVIGELFF
>TRBV11-2|TRBJ2-1|NA|TRBD2
TGTGCCAGCAGGTCCCCTAGCGGGGGGGCCTCGAATGAGCAGTTCTTC
CASRSPSGGASNEQFF
>TRBV2|TRBJ2-5|NA|TRBD2
TGTGCCAGCAAGTGGGAAGCGGGGGCCCAAGAGACCCAGTACTTC
CASKWEAGAQETQYF
>TRBV7-6|TRBJ2-1|NA|NA
TGTGCCAGCAGCCTCGGGACTCTTAGGTCCTACAATGAGCAGTTCTTC
CASSLGTLRSYNEQFF
>TRBV3-1/TRBV3-2|TRBJ2-1|NA|TRBD1
TGTGCCAGCAGCCGCGGACAGGGGGCGGGGGAGCAGTTCTTC
CASSRGQGAGEQFF
>TRBV30|TRBJ2-7|NA|TRBD1
TGTGCCTGGAGTGTCGTAGGACAGGGGTTCCCAGTTCGCGAGCAGTACTTC
CAWSVVGQGFPVREQYF
>TRBV2|TRBJ1-3|NA|TRBD1
TGTGCCAGCAGCGGGACAGTCTCTGGAAACACCATATATTTT
CASSGTVSGNTIYF
>TRBV5-1|TRBJ2-7|NA|NA
TGCGCCAGCAGCCCCGGGGACTCCTACGAGCAGTACTTC
CASSPGDSYEQYF
>TRBV5-1|TRBJ2-1|NA|TRBD2
TGCGCCAGCAGCATTCATACTAGCGGGGGCAGTGAGCAGTTCTTC
CASSIHTSGGSEQFF
>TRBV5-4|TRBJ2-5|few|NA
TGTGCCAGCGGCGGGACTGTGCTACAAGAGACCCAGTACTTC
CASGGTVLQETQYF
>TRBV2|TRBJ2-1|NA|NA
TGTGCCAGCACCCTAAACGGGGGGCGCTTGAATGAGCAGTTCTTC
CASTLNGGRLNEQFF
>TRBV19|TRBJ1-5|NA|NA
TGTGCCAGTAGTTTGCAGGGAAGAGAACAGCCCCAGCATTTT
CASSLQGREQPQHF
>TRBV2|TRBJ1-3|NA|TRBD1
TGTGCCAGCAGTAGACAGGGGGGTCTCAACACCATATATTTT
CASSRQGGLNTIYF
>TRBV5-1|TRBJ2-3|NA|NA
TGCGCCAGCGCGCGGGACAGCCTAGATACGCAGTATTTT
CASARDSLDTQYF
>TRBV18|TRBJ2-7|NA|TRBD1
TGTGCCAGCTCACCGGGACAGAGCTACGAGCAGTACTTC
CASSPGQSYEQYF
>TRBV3-1/TRBV3-2|TRBJ1-6|NA|NA
TGTGCCAGCAGCCAAGATTTGGCAGGTTTAGGCTCACCCCTCCACTTT
CASSQDLAGLGSPLHF
>TRBV2|TRBJ2-3|few|TRBD1
TGTGCCAGCAGTGTCCAGGGGGCAACAGATACGCAGTATTTT
CASSVQGATDTQYF
>TRBV7-6|TRBJ2-2|NA|TRBD2
TGTGCCAGCAGCCTGACTAGCGGGGGTACCGGGGAGCTGTTTTTT
CASSLTSGGTGELFF
>TRBV5-1|TRBJ2-7|NA|NA
TGCGCCAGCAGCTTGGACAGGGTGTACGAGCAGTACTTC
CASSLDRVYEQYF
>TRBV10-1|TRBJ2-1|NA|NA
TGCGCCAGCCCTACAGGCTGCTCCTACAATGAGCAGTTCTTC
CASPTGCSYNEQFF
>TRBV10-2|TRBJ2-7|NA|NA
TGCGCCAGCAGTCCTAGCTCCTACGAGCAGTACTTC
CASSPSSYEQYF